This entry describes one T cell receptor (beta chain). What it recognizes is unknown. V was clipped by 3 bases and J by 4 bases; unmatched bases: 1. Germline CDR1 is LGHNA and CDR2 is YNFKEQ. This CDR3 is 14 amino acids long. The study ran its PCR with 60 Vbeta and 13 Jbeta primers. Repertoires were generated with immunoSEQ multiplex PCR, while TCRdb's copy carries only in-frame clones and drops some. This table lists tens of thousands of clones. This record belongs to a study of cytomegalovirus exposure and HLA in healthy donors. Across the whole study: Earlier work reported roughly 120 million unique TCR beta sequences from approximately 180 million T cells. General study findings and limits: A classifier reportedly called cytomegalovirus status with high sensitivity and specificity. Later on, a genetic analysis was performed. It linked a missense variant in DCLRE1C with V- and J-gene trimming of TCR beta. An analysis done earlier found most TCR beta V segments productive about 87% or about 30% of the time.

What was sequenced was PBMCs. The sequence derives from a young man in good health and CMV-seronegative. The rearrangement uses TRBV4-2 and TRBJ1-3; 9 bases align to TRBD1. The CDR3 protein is CASSQGTGGNTIYF. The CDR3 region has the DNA TGTGCCAGCAGCCAGGGGACAGGGGGAAACACCATATATTTT.